The T cell receptor (beta chain) described here comes from a study of shared clonotypes between healthy human individuals. Data came from immunoSEQ multiplex PCR; TCRdb stores just in-frame clones and leaves some out. The table has over a million clones, around 95% seen once. V was cut by 2 bases and J by 0 bases, with 6 bases left in between. This CDR3 contains 14 residues. Germline CDR1 SGDLS, CDR2 YYNGEE. The V and J genes are TRBV9 and TRBJ2-1; D gene ambiguous. The sample taken for sequencing was naive CD4+ T cells sorted from blood. The subset was: CD45RA+ positively selected. The clonotype was recovered from a young man in good health. CDR3 sequence reads: CASSVIDSYNEQFF. The CDR3 DNA is TGTGCCAGCAGCGTGATTGACTCCTACAATGAGCAGTTCTTC.